These 16 T cell receptor beta chains originate from one sample sequenced in a study of CD8 T cells in Susac syndrome. Random hexamers primed reverse transcription of roughly 0.5 to 1 ug RNA. TCRdb reanalysed the immunoSEQ multiplex PCR reads using MiXCR and keeps one entry per CDR3 protein. The sample has fewer than 300,000 distinct CDR3 sequences, roughly 84% seen once. Sequencing was done on a sample of CD8+ T cells from PBMCs. The origin of the receptors is a human donor with multiple sclerosis.

This clonotype was found a few times. The chain combines TRBV9 with TRBJ2-7; D not certain. The V end lost 0 bases, the J end lost 5 bases, and 15 bases lay between the germline ends. This CDR3 comprises 15 residues. The germline gives CDR1 SGDLS, CDR2 YYNGEE. This CDR3 reads CASSVVDISANEQYF. In DNA form, the CDR3 reads TGTGCCAGCAGCGTAGTCGACATTAGTGCCAACGAGCAGTACTTC.

The rearrangement uses TRBV7-6 and TRBJ2-3; D perhaps matches TRBD1 (5 bases). In germline, CDR1 is SGHVS, CDR2 FNYEAQ. CDR3 length: 14 amino acids. V was shortened by 5 bases and J by 1 base, with 10 bases between the two germline ends. DNA for the CDR3: TGTGCCAGCAGCCGTCAAGGGGGCACAGATACGCAGTATTTT. It specifies CASSRQGGTDTQYF.

V gene TRBV28 combines with J gene TRBJ2-7; D may be TRBD1 (6 bases). Germline loops: CDR1 MDHEN, CDR2 SYDVKM. V lost 6 bases and J 0 bases, leaving 18 bases between the germline ends. This CDR3 contains 16 residues. CDR3 sequence reads: CASSSVNRASSYEQYF. For the CDR3, the DNA is TGTGCCAGCAGCTCAGTGAACAGGGCGAGCTCCTACGAGCAGTACTTC.

CDR3 sequence reads: CAWSAGGVGRNYTF. CDR3 DNA: TGTGCCTGGAGTGCCGGAGGCGTAGGGAGAAACTACACCTTC. V is TRBV30 and J is TRBJ1-2; D gene uncertain. The ends were cut back, 1 base at V and 10 bases at J, with 19 bases in the middle. Germline values: CDR1 GTSNPN, CDR2 SVGIG (reference sequence). The CDR3 totals 14 residues.

The chain couples TRBV9 to TRBJ2-2; tentatively, D is TRBD2 (5 bases). Germline-derived CDR1 and CDR2 are SGDLS and YYNGEE. Trimming removed 0 bases at V and 7 bases at J, with 13 bases between. CDR3 size: 15 residues. The CDR3 bases are TGTGCCAGCAGCGTAGCTTTCGGAGGTTTCGGGGAGCTGTTTTTT. Its translation: CASSVAFGGFGELFF.

This clonotype came up once. The chain is built from TRBV7-2 and TRBJ1-5, with TRBD1 identical over 7 bases. J lost 3 bases, V lost 2 bases, and 7 bases had no gene match. CDR1 is SGHTA and CDR2 is FQGNSA in the germline V gene. The CDR3 extends over 16 amino acids. The CDR3 protein is CASSLSTGDFNQPQHF. In DNA form, the CDR3 reads TGTGCCAGCAGCTTAAGCACAGGGGATTTCAATCAGCCCCAGCATTTT.

CDR3 in DNA: TGTGCCAGCAGTCTATCCGCTTCGGGACAGGGAGGAACTGAAGCTTTCTTT. This translates into CASSLSASGQGGTEAFF. The genes are TRBV6-2 or TRBV6-3 and TRBJ1-1; 9 bases are a match to TRBD1. V shed 5 bases and J 5 bases; nucleotides not matched to a gene: 15. CDR1 and CDR2 from the germline V gene are MNHEY and SVGEGT. The CDR3 covers 17 residues.

V usage is TRBV20-1 and J usage is TRBJ2-1; 8 bases are shared with TRBD2. The CDR3 length is 18 residues. Germline V lookup: CDR1 DFQATT, CDR2 SNEGSKA (reference sequence). Trimming at V came to 1 base and at J to 2 bases, leaving 13 bases not matched to a gene. In DNA, the CDR3 is TGCAGTGCTAGAGTCGGCGGGGTGACTAGCGCTACCTACAATGAGCAGTTCTTC. Its translation: CSARVGGVTSATYNEQFF.

Remarks on this clonotype: An end of the junction differs from the germline gene, which may be a read error. The chain couples TRBV2 to TRBJ2-7, with D hard to call. The CDR3 sequence is 14 residues long. Germline-derived CDR1 and CDR2 are SNHLY and FYNNEI. Written as DNA, the CDR3 is TGTGCCAGCAGCCTGACACCAACCTCCTACGAGCATTACTTC. It specifies CASSLTPTSYEHYF.

The chain couples TRBV27 to TRBJ2-1; D is ambiguous. Germline CDR1 reads MNHEY; CDR2 reads SMNVEV (reference sequence). This CDR3 is built from 14 residues. V lost 5 bases, J lost 4 bases, and 12 bases lay in between. CDR3 protein: CASSPLEAYNEQFF. CDR3 DNA sequence: TGTGCCAGCAGTCCTCTAGAAGCTTACAATGAGCAGTTCTTC.

The chain uses TRBV5-6 and TRBJ2-7; D not resolved. V lost 4 bases to trimming and J lost 3 bases, with 14 bases between them. The germline gives CDR1 SGHDT, CDR2 YYEEEE. The CDR3 runs 14 residues. CDR3 nucleotides: TGTGCCAGCAGCACGACGGTGCAATTCTACGAGCAGTACTTC. It yields the protein CASSTTVQFYEQYF.

The chain combines TRBV5-4 with TRBJ1-2; D is undetermined. CDR1 and CDR2 (germline): SGHNT, YYREEE (reference sequence). This CDR3 comprises 17 residues. Trimming left V 4 bases short and J 3 bases short, with 22 bases between. The DNA of the CDR3 is TGTGCCAGCAGCAAAAAAGGGAGCTATCTCCCTTACTATGGCTACACCTTC. Amino acid sequence: CASSKKGSYLPYYGYTF.

V and J are TRBV6-1 and TRBJ2-7, with TRBD1 identical over 9 bases. The CDR3 covers 15 residues. CDR1 is MNHNS and CDR2 is SASEGT in the germline V gene. The V gene end was trimmed by 6 bases and the J gene end by 2 bases; junction bases not matched to a gene: 8. In nucleotides, the CDR3 is TGTGCCAGCAGCGTTTTCCGGGACAGGGCCTACGAGCAGTACTTC. It codes for CASSVFRDRAYEQYF.

The rearrangement uses TRBV9 and TRBJ2-2; 7 bases agree with TRBD1. Germline V CDR1 and CDR2: SGDLS, YYNGEE. The CDR3 is 15 amino acids. The V and J ends lost 4 bases and 4 bases, in that order; junction bases with no gene match: 7. The CDR3 protein is CASSNTGAGTGELFF. CDR3 nucleotide sequence: TGTGCCAGCAGCAACACAGGGGCGGGCACCGGGGAGCTGTTTTTT. Variable domain in full (rest from reference TRBV9 and TRBJ2-2): DSGVTQTPKHLITATGQRVTLRCSPRSGDLSVYWYQQSLDQGLQFLIQYYNGEERAKGNILERFSAQQFPDLHSELNLSSLELGDSALYFCASSNTGAGTGELFFGEGSRLTVL.

This clonotype was counted between two and nine times. CDR3 bases: TGTGCCAGCAGTTTCTCTTTGGGAGGCAAAAACATTCAGTACTTC. Translation: CASSFSLGGKNIQYF. This chain links TRBV12-3 or TRBV12-4 with TRBJ2-4, with D maybe TRBD2 (6 bases). The CDR3 length is 15 residues. V was trimmed by 3 bases and J by 3 bases, leaving 12 bases between them.

The chain has TRBV4-1 and TRBJ2-7, with 10 positions matching TRBD2. Trimming cost V 0 bases and J 9 bases; bases outside gene matches: 11. This CDR3 comprises 16 residues. The V gene's germline CDR1 is MGHRA and CDR2 YSYEKL. CDR3: CASSQDRSGRAWGQYF. CDR3 DNA: TGCGCCAGCAGCCAAGATCGAAGCGGGAGGGCTTGGGGGCAGTACTTC.